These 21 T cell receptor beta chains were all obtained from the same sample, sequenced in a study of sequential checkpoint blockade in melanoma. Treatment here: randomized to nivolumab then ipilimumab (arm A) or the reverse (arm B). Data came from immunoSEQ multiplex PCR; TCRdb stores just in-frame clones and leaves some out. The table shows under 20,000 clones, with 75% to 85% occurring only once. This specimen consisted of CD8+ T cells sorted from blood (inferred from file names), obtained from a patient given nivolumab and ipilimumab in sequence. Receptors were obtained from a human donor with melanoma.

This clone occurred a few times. Here the CDR3 reads CASSSPPGGQLNTEAFF. The CDR3, as DNA: TGTGCCAGCAGCTCCCCACCTGGGGGACAGTTGAACACTGAAGCTTTCTTT. The V and J genes are TRBV7-9 and TRBJ1-1; TRBD1 matches at 7 bases. CDR3 size: 17 residues. J was trimmed by 0 bases and V by 4 bases; bases with no gene match: 11. The germline V gene encodes CDR1 SEHNR and CDR2 FQNEAQ (reference sequence).

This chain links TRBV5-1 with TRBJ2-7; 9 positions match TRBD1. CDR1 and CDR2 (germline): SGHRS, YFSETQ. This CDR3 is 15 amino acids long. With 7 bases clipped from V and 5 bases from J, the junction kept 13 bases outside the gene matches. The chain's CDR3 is CASGPGTGRSHEQYF. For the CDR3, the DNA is TGCGCCAGCGGCCCGGGGACAGGGAGGTCCCACGAGCAGTACTTC.

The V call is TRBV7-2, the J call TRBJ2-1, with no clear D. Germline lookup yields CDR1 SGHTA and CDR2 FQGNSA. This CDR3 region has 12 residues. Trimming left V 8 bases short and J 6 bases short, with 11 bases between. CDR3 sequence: CASPRGSNEQFF. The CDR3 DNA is TGTGCCAGCCCCCGAGGCAGCAATGAGCAGTTCTTC. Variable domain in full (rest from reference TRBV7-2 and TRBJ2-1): GAGVSQSPSNKVTEKGKDVELRCDPISGHTALYWYRQSLGQGLEFLIYFQGNSAPDKSGLPSDRFSAERTGGSVSTLTIQRTQQEDSAVYLCASPRGSNEQFFGPGTRLTVL.

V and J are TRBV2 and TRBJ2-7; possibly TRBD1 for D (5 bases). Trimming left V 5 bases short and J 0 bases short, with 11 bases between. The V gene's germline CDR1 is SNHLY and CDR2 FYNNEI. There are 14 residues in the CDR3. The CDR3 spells CASSPDTNSYEQYF. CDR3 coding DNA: TGTGCCAGCAGTCCGGACACCAACTCCTACGAGCAGTACTTC.

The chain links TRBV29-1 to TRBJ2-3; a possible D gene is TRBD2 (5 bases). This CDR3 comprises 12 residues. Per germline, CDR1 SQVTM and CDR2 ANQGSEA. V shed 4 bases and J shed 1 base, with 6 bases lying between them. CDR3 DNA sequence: TGCAGCGTTGCAGCGGGCACAGATACGCAGTATTTT. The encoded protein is CSVAAGTDTQYF.

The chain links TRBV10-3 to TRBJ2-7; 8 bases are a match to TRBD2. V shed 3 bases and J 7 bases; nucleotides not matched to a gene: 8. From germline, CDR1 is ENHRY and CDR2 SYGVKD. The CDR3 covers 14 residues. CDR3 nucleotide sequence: TGTGCCATCAGTGATCAGGCCCCGGGGGGGGAGCAGTACTTC. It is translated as CAISDQAPGGEQYF.

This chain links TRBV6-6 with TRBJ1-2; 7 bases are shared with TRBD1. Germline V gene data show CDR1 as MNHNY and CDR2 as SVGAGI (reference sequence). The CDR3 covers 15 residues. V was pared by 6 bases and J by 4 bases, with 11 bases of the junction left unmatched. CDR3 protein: CASRVAGTASYGYTF. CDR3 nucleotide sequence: TGTGCCAGCAGAGTCGCCGGGACAGCGAGCTATGGCTACACCTTC.

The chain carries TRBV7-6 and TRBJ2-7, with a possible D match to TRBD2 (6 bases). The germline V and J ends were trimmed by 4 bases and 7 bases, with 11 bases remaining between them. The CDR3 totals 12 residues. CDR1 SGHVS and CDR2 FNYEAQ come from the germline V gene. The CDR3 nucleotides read TGTGCCAGCAGCTCCGGGCGGGATGAGCAGTACTTC. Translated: CASSSGRDEQYF. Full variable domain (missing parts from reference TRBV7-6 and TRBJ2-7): GAGVSQSPRYKVTKRGQDVALRCDPISGHVSLYWYRQALGQGPEFLTYFNYEAQQDKSGLPNDRFSAERPEGSISTLTIQRTEQRDSAMYRCASSSGRDEQYFGPGTRLTVT.

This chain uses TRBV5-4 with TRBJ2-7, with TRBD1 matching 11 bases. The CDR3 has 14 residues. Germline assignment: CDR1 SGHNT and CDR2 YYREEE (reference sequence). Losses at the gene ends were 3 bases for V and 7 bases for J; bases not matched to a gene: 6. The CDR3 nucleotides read TGTGCCAGCAGCTCTGGACAGGGGGCAGAAGAGCAGTACTTC. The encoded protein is CASSSGQGAEEQYF.

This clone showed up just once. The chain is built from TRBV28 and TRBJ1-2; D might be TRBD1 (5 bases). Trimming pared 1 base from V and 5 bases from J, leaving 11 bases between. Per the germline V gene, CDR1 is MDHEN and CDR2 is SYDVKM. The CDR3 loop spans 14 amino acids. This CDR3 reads CASSLSGARYGYTF. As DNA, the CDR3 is TGTGCCAGCAGTTTATCTGGGGCCAGGTATGGCTACACCTTC.

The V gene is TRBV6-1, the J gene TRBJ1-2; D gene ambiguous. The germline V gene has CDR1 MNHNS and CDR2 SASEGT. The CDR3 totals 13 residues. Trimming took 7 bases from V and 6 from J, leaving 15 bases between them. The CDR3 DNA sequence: TGTGCCAGCATCGAAGGGAGGGTTCATGGCTACACCTTC. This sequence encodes CASIEGRVHGYTF.

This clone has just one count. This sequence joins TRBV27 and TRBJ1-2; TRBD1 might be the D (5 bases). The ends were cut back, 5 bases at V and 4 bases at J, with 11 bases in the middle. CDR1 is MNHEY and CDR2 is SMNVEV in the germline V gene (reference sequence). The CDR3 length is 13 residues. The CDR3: CASSPGTFYGYTF. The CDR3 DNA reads TGTGCCAGCAGTCCCGGGACTTTCTATGGCTACACCTTC.

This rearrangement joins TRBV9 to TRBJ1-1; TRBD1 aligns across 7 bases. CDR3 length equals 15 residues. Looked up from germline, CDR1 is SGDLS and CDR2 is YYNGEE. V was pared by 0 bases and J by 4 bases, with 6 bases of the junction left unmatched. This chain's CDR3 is CASSVGRGTATEAFF. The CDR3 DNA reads TGTGCCAGCAGCGTAGGCAGGGGGACAGCCACTGAAGCTTTCTTT.

CDR3 in DNA: TGTGCCAGCAGCTCCCCGACCGGAGGGACTGAAGCTTTCTTT. This encodes CASSSPTGGTEAFF. The rearrangement joins TRBV13 to TRBJ1-1; D uncertain. CDR3 length: 14 residues. V was cut by 4 bases and J by 5 bases, with 14 bases left in between. Germline V gene sequence: CDR1 PRHDT, CDR2 FYEKMQ (reference sequence).

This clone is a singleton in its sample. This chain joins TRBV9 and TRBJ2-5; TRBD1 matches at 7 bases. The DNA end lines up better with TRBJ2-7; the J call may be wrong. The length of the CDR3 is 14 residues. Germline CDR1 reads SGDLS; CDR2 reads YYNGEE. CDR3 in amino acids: CASSVGGGADEQYF. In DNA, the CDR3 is TGTGCCAGCAGCGTAGGAGGGGGCGCAGACGAGCAGTACTTC.

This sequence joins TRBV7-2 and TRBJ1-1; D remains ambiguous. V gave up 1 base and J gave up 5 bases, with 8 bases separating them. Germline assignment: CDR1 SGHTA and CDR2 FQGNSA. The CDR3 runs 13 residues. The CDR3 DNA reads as TGTGCCAGCAGCTTAGGCAGGAGGACTGAAGCTTTCTTT. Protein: CASSLGRRTEAFF.

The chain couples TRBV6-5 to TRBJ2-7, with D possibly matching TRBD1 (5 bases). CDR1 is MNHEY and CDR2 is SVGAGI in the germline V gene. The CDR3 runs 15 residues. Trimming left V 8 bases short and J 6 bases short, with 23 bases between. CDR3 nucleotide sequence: TGTGCCAGCGCCTTTACTTGGGCCACAGGATCCGAGCAGTACTTC. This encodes CASAFTWATGSEQYF.

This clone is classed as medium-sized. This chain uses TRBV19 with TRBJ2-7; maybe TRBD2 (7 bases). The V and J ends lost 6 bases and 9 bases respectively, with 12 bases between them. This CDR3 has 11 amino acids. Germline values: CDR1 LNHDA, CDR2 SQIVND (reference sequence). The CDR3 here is CASRMGGAQYF. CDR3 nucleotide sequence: TGTGCCAGTAGGATGGGGGGGGCGCAGTACTTC.

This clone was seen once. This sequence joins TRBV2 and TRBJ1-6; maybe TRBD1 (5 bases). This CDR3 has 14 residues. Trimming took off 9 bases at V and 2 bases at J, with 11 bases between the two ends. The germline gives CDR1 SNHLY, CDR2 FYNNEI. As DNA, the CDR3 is TGTGCCAGTAGAGGACACCCCTATAATTCACCCCTCCACTTT. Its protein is CASRGHPYNSPLHF.

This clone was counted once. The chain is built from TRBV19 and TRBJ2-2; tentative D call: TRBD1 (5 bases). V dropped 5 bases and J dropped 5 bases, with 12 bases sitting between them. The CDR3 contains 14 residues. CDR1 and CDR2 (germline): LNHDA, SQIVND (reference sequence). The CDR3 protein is CASSFRQPTGELFF. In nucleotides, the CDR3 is TGTGCCAGTAGTTTCAGACAGCCGACCGGGGAGCTGTTTTTT.

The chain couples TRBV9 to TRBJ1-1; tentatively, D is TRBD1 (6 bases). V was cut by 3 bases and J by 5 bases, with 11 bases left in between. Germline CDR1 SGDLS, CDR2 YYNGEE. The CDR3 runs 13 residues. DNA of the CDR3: TGTGCCAGCAGCGAGGGGGTGAGAACTGAAGCTTTCTTT. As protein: CASSEGVRTEAFF. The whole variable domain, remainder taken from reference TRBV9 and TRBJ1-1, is DSGVTQTPKHLITATGQRVTLRCSPRSGDLSVYWYQQSLDQGLQFLIQYYNGEERAKGNILERFSAQQFPDLHSELNLSSLELGDSALYFCASSEGVRTEAFFGQGTRLTVV.